The 27 T cell receptor beta chains reported below all come from one sample, sequenced in a study of human T cells and chemical hapten exposure. TCRdb called the RACE reads again in MiXCR, with one record for every CDR3 protein. The sample holds 350,000 or so distinct CDR3 sequences, around 7% seen once. Time point: patch test 1, 2 weeks after DPC sensitization. Treatment meaning: therapeutic diphenylcyclopropenone sensitization with weekly scalp DPC. The material sequenced was whole blood, taken in connection with sensitization to the hapten diphenylcyclopropenone (DPC). These receptors were collected from a woman between 18 and 29 years old with alopecia areata. Some clones in this sample may be carry-over from other donors' samples.

This clonotype has just a few counts. The chain recombines TRBV6-2 or TRBV6-3 with TRBJ1-5; D is unresolved. The CDR3 length is 16 residues. Germline V gene sequence: CDR1 MNHEY, CDR2 SVGEGT. Trimming removed 2 bases from V and 0 bases from J, with 11 bases in between. The CDR3 bases are TGTGCCAGCAGTTACGGCAGATATTATAGCAATCAGCCCCAGCATTTT. It yields the protein CASSYGRYYSNQPQHF.

Only a few counts were recorded for this clonotype. This chain joins TRBV7-2 and TRBJ1-1, with 12 bases aligning to TRBD1. The germline V gene has CDR1 SGHTA and CDR2 FQGNSA. With V trimmed by 3 bases and J by 4 bases, 15 bases remained unmatched. The CDR3 contains 19 residues. As DNA, the CDR3 is TGTGCCAGCAGCTTCACCGGGACAGGGGGCACGATGGGAGGCACTGAAGCTTTCTTT. The encoded protein is CASSFTGTGGTMGGTEAFF. The variable domain in full, completed from reference TRBV7-2 and TRBJ1-1, reads GAGVSQSPSNKVTEKGKDVELRCDPISGHTALYWYRQSLGQGLEFLIYFQGNSAPDKSGLPSDRFSAERTGGSVSTLTIQRTQQEDSAVYLCASSFTGTGGTMGGTEAFFGQGTRLTVV.

In its sample, this clonotype was seen a few times. The chain has TRBV20-1 and TRBJ2-7, with a tentative D call TRBD1 (5 bases). V was shortened by 3 bases and J by 4 bases, with 7 bases between the two germline ends. The germline V gene encodes CDR1 DFQATT and CDR2 SNEGSKA (reference sequence). There are 11 residues in the CDR3. Written as DNA, the CDR3 is TGCAGTGCTAGTAAGGGGTACGAGCAGTACTTC. Amino acids: CSASKGYEQYF.

In this sample, this clonotype turned up a few times. The chain is built from TRBV7-9 and TRBJ2-3; D is possibly TRBD1 (6 bases). This CDR3 is built from 15 residues. V was pared by 1 base and J by 4 bases, with 12 bases between. CDR1 SEHNR and CDR2 FQNEAQ come from the germline V gene (reference sequence). DNA for the CDR3: TGTGCCAGCAGCTTAGGACAGGCCGTGGCAGATACGCAGTATTTT. Translation gives CASSLGQAVADTQYF.

CDR3 amino acids: CSASSGAGYRPNEKLFF. CDR3 coding DNA: TGCAGTGCTAGCAGTGGGGCAGGGTATCGGCCTAATGAAAAACTGTTTTTT. This chain connects TRBV20-1 to TRBJ1-4; the D gene is possibly TRBD1 (5 bases). Looked up from germline, CDR1 is DFQATT and CDR2 is SNEGSKA (reference sequence). V lost 3 bases and J 3 bases, leaving 20 bases between the germline ends. This CDR3 is built from 17 residues.

This clonotype has a count of ten or more. The chain recombines TRBV5-1 with TRBJ2-3, with a tentative D call TRBD1 (5 bases). Germline-derived CDR1 and CDR2 are SGHRS and YFSETQ. This CDR3 region has 17 residues. V lost 0 bases and J lost 5, with 19 bases in between. The CDR3 spells CASSLGDSSLYGDTQYF. DNA of the CDR3: TGCGCCAGCAGCTTGGGAGACAGTAGTTTGTATGGAGATACGCAGTATTTT.

This clonotype was counted only a few times. This chain joins TRBV4-3 and TRBJ2-3; 7 bases are shared with TRBD2. V lost 0 bases, J lost 3 bases, and 18 bases stayed unmatched. The germline V gene encodes CDR1 LGHNA and CDR2 YSLEER. The CDR3 is 20 amino acids. In DNA form, the CDR3 reads TGCGCCAGCAGCCAAGATCCCCGGGGGGTCTTGGGGCCGCATACAGATACGCAGTATTTT. This gives the protein CASSQDPRGVLGPHTDTQYF.

This clonotype has more than one count but fewer than ten. V gene TRBV18 combines with J gene TRBJ2-2; 9 nucleotides match TRBD1. V shed 3 bases and J 6 bases; nucleotides not matched to a gene: 5. The CDR3 totals 15 residues. Germline V gene sequence: CDR1 KGHSH, CDR2 LQKENI. Here the CDR3 reads CASSPGTGKAGELFF. The CDR3 DNA sequence: TGTGCCAGCTCACCTGGGACAGGGAAGGCCGGGGAGCTGTTTTTT.

This clonotype occurred many times. V usage is TRBV27 and J usage is TRBJ1-1, with D uncertain. CDR1 is MNHEY, CDR2 SMNVEV, per germline (reference sequence). The V gene lost 10 bases and the J gene lost 2 bases, with 8 bases spanning the gap. The length of the CDR3 is 11 residues. In DNA, the CDR3 is TGTGCCACCCTAAGAAACACTGAAGCTTTCTTT. Protein: CATLRNTEAFF.

This clonotype was seen only a few times. The genes are TRBV7-3 and TRBJ2-3; 7 bases agree with TRBD1. This CDR3 comprises 14 residues. Germline V gene sequence: CDR1 SGHTA, CDR2 FQGTGA. V shed 5 bases, J shed 2 bases, and the junction held 4 bases outside the gene matches. CDR3 bases: TGTGCCAGCAGCCCTCAGGGGGACACAGATACGCAGTATTTT. Translating gives CASSPQGDTDTQYF.

This clonotype was detected ten times or more. The chain couples TRBV15 to TRBJ1-1; 8 positions agree with TRBD1. V shed 4 bases, J shed 1 base, and the junction held 2 bases outside the gene matches. Germline values: CDR1 LNHNV, CDR2 YYDKDF (reference sequence). The CDR3 extends over 14 amino acids. CDR3 nucleotide sequence: TGTGCCACCAGCACTGGACAGGGGAACACTGAAGCTTTCTTT. It is translated as CATSTGQGNTEAFF.

Only a few counts were recorded for this clonotype. The chain combines TRBV7-8 with TRBJ1-2; TRBD1 matches 9 bases. V dropped 5 bases and J dropped 11; count of bases not matched to a gene: 21. This CDR3 contains 17 residues. Germline loops: CDR1 SGHVS, CDR2 FQNEAQ. CDR3 sequence (DNA): TGTGCCAGCAGCAATGCATCTCCGGGACAGGGACTGTTTTTTTACACCTTC. This sequence encodes CASSNASPGQGLFFYTF.

The chain has TRBV4-3 and TRBJ2-7, with 11 bases that match TRBD2. The CDR3 runs 16 residues. Trimming at V came to 5 bases and at J to 1 base, leaving 7 bases not matched to a gene. Germline V CDR1 and CDR2: LGHNA, YSLEER. The CDR3 sequence is CASSYFLAGGSYEQYF. As DNA, the CDR3 is TGCGCCAGCAGCTACTTTCTAGCGGGGGGTTCCTACGAGCAGTACTTC.

The chain recombines TRBV4-3 with TRBJ1-2; TRBD1 matches 7 bases. J lost 5 bases, V lost 4 bases, and 7 bases had no gene match. This CDR3 region has 14 residues. Per germline, CDR1 LGHNA and CDR2 YSLEER. The CDR3 loop reads CASSPEKTGYGYTF. DNA for the CDR3: TGCGCCAGCAGCCCAGAGAAGACAGGGTATGGCTACACCTTC.

The sample holds a few counts of this clonotype. The chain links TRBV7-9 to TRBJ1-5; 7 bases align to TRBD1. Per germline, CDR1 SEHNR and CDR2 FQNEAQ (reference sequence). Trimming removed 2 bases from V and 4 bases from J; junction bases left unmatched: 5. CDR3 length: 15 amino acids. The CDR3 loop is CASSLNTGENQPQHF. Written as DNA, the CDR3 is TGTGCCAGCAGCTTAAATACAGGGGAAAATCAGCCCCAGCATTTT.

Many counts were recorded for this clonotype. This chain uses TRBV7-2 with TRBJ1-2; D remains unclear. The CDR3 sequence is 12 residues long. Germline V gives CDR1 SGHTA, CDR2 FQGNSA. V lost 0 bases and J lost 5, with 4 bases in between. CDR3 region: CASSLAKYGYTF. In DNA, the CDR3 is TGTGCCAGCAGCTTAGCGAAGTATGGCTACACCTTC.

The sample holds a few counts of this clonotype. The chain employs TRBV29-1 and TRBJ2-5; 8 positions agree with TRBD2. This CDR3 contains 13 residues. The germline V gene has CDR1 SQVTM and CDR2 ANQGSEA. The V segment lost 4 bases and the J segment 3 bases; nucleotides outside the gene matches: 4. The CDR3 loop is CSVAEAGEETQYF. DNA for the CDR3: TGCAGCGTTGCGGAAGCGGGGGAAGAGACCCAGTACTTC. Full variable domain (outside the CDR3, taken from reference TRBV29-1 and TRBJ2-5): SAVISQKPSRDICQRGTSLTIQCQVDSQVTMMFWYRQQPGQSLTLIATANQGSEATYESGFVIDKFPISRPNLTFSTLTVSNMSPEDSSIYLCSVAEAGEETQYFGPGTRLLVL.

This clonotype appeared a few times. The chain couples TRBV28 to TRBJ1-2, with D possibly TRBD1 on 5 matching bases. V was clipped by 3 bases and J by 2 bases, with 10 bases between them. The CDR3 length is 14 residues. The germline V gene has CDR1 MDHEN and CDR2 SYDVKM. CDR3 DNA: TGTGCCAGCAGTTTTGGCAGGGCGAACTATGGCTACACCTTC. It translates to CASSFGRANYGYTF.

The chain is built from TRBV7-9 and TRBJ2-7; 9 bases fit TRBD1. The J segment lost 3 bases and the V segment lost 6 bases, leaving 9 bases of the junction unmatched. Germline V CDR1 and CDR2: SEHNR, FQNEAQ (reference sequence). The CDR3 spans 15 residues. In nucleotides, the CDR3 is TGTGCCAGCAGACCCGGACAGGGGTTTTACTACGAGCAGTACTTC. Its translation: CASRPGQGFYYEQYF.

V gene TRBV12-3 or TRBV12-4 combines with J gene TRBJ1-1; D call uncertain. The CDR3 totals 14 residues. Trimming removed 3 bases at V and 4 bases at J, with 12 bases between. Here the CDR3 reads CASSFLVEGTEAFF. In DNA, the CDR3 is TGTGCCAGCAGTTTTTTGGTGGAGGGCACTGAAGCTTTCTTT.

CDR3 in amino acids: CASSEYSWGASTDTQYF. The CDR3 DNA sequence: TGTGCCAGCAGTGAATACTCCTGGGGGGCTAGCACAGATACGCAGTATTTT. The chain couples TRBV25-1 to TRBJ2-3; D is possibly TRBD1 or TRBD2 (6 bases each). Germline CDR1 MGHDK, CDR2 SYGVNS. This CDR3 is built from 17 residues. V lost 0 bases to trimming and J lost 0 bases, with 13 bases between them. Using reference TRBV25-1 and TRBJ2-3 for the parts outside the CDR3, the full variable domain is EADIYQTPRYLVIGTGKKITLECSQTMGHDKMYWYQQDPGMELHLIHYSYGVNSTEKGDLSSESTVSRIRTEHFPLTLESARPSHTSQYLCASSEYSWGASTDTQYFGPGTRLTVL.

CDR3 region: CASSLFEGGHGYTF. The CDR3 nucleotides are TGTGCCAGCAGCTTGTTTGAAGGGGGCCATGGCTACACCTTC. The rearrangement joins TRBV13 to TRBJ1-2; 7 nucleotides align to TRBD1. This CDR3 is 14 amino acids long. Unmatched junction bases numbered 7, after V lost 3 bases and J lost 6 bases. Germline CDR1 and CDR2: PRHDT and FYEKMQ (reference sequence).

The sample holds many counts of this clonotype. The genes are TRBV6-6 and TRBJ1-1, with a possible D match to TRBD1 (5 bases). The germline gives CDR1 MNHNY, CDR2 SVGAGI (reference sequence). The CDR3 contains 14 residues. The ends were cut back, 0 bases at V and 3 bases at J, with 8 bases in the middle. The CDR3 here is CASSYSARDTEAFF. The DNA of the CDR3 is TGTGCCAGCAGTTACTCGGCCAGGGACACTGAAGCTTTCTTT.

This clonotype was seen only a few times. The CDR3 protein is CASSPNRGLSYEQYF. The CDR3 DNA sequence: TGTGCCAGCAGCCCTAACAGGGGGCTATCCTACGAGCAGTACTTC. V usage is TRBV7-2 and J usage is TRBJ2-7; 9 nucleotides match TRBD1. The length of the CDR3 is 15 residues. Germline loops: CDR1 SGHTA, CDR2 FQGNSA. V lost 5 bases and J lost 1; bases outside the gene matches: 6.

This clonotype was counted many times. The chain employs TRBV7-2 and TRBJ2-7; 9 nucleotides match TRBD1. The germline CDR1 and CDR2 sequences are SGHTA and FQGNSA. J gave up 1 base and V 5 bases, and 12 bases lay outside the gene matches. The CDR3 runs to 17 residues. CDR3 region: CASSLTRDRVSSYEQYF. CDR3 nucleotides: TGTGCCAGCAGCCTGACCCGGGACAGGGTTTCTTCCTACGAGCAGTACTTC.

This clonotype was seen only a few times. The chain uses TRBV27 and TRBJ1-5; no firm D call. From germline, CDR1 is MNHEY and CDR2 SMNVEV (reference sequence). The V gene lost 8 bases and the J gene lost 3 bases, with 11 bases spanning the gap. CDR3 length: 13 amino acids. CDR3 nucleotides: TGTGCCAGCCGGCCTTCCCTCAATCAGCCCCAGCATTTT. Its protein is CASRPSLNQPQHF.

The chain joins TRBV5-1 to TRBJ2-3, with D maybe TRBD2 (5 bases). Germline V CDR1 and CDR2: SGHRS, YFSETQ. Trimming left V 0 bases short and J 10 bases short, with 9 bases between. The length of the CDR3 is 12 residues. In DNA, the CDR3 is TGCGCCAGCAGCTTGGACACTAGGGCGCAGTATTTT. This encodes CASSLDTRAQYF.